This T cell receptor (beta chain) was obtained from a study of blood T cell repertoires in COVID-19. Study-wide context: The samples span acute and convalescent COVID-19 from the United States, Italy and Spain.

A Seattle source enrolled patients during active infection and followed them longitudinally. Data came from immunoSEQ multiplex PCR; TCRdb stores just in-frame clones and leaves some out. In the table there are 200,000 to 250,000 clones, 70% to 90% of which are singletons. The CDR3 extends over 15 amino acids. Per germline, CDR1 MNHNS and CDR2 SASEGT. The J segment lost 6 bases and the V segment lost 1 base, leaving 6 bases of the junction unmatched. The chain joins TRBV6-1 to TRBJ2-7, with 10 positions matching TRBD2. Sequencing used peripheral blood. This TCR was sampled from a man in his forties or fifties with COVID-19, enrolled during active disease. Here the CDR3 DNA reads TGTGCCAGCAGTGAAGTTCTAGCGGGAGCCCTCGAGCAGTACTTC. Translation: CASSEVLAGALEQYF.